The 7 T cell receptor beta chains below come from one sample, sequenced in a study of post-analysis software for immune sequencing data. Notes on the study in general: Among roughly 5 TRBV segments more frequent in patients than controls were TRBV5-6, TRBV5-1 and TRBV20-1.

Their target antigens are unknown. Prepared libraries of TCR beta cDNA carried unique molecular identifiers. TCRdb fed the PCR reads into MiXCR, producing one record per CDR3 protein. The table shows about 820,000 distinct CDR3 sequences, with roughly 50% occurring only once. The sample was blood. The source is a girl between 10 and 17 years old with multiple sclerosis.

This clonotype was picked up a small number of times. V is TRBV10-2 and J is TRBJ1-5, with D unresolved. V was cut by 2 bases and J by 1 base, with 15 bases left in between. CDR3 length equals 17 residues. The germline gives CDR1 WSHSY, CDR2 SAAADI. The CDR3 nucleotides read TGCGCCAGCAGTGAGACGGGCCTTGGAGGGAGCAATCAGCCCCAGCATTTT. As protein: CASSETGLGGSNQPQHF.

This clonotype was picked up a small number of times. One end of the junction varies from germline; a read error may be responsible. CDR3 DNA: TGCAGCGGGCCCGGGACAACCTACGAGCAGGACTTC. Translation gives CSGPGTTYEQDF. This chain joins TRBV29-1 and TRBJ2-7; weak D call: TRBD1 (6 bases). Germline V gives CDR1 SQVTM, CDR2 ANQGSEA. This CDR3 has 12 amino acids.

This sequence joins TRBV24-1 and TRBJ1-5; 7 bases line up with TRBD1. Per germline, CDR1 KGHDR and CDR2 SFDVKD. Trimming at V came to 8 bases and at J to 2 bases, leaving 8 bases not matched to a gene. The CDR3 spans 15 residues. This CDR3 reads CATTRQGSCNQPQHF. In DNA form, the CDR3 reads TGTGCCACCACCAGACAGGGAAGCTGCAATCAGCCCCAGCATTTT.

The chain recombines TRBV29-1 with TRBJ2-5; D possibly corresponds to TRBD1 (6 bases). The end of the DNA fits TRBJ2-7 better, so the J call may be wrong. Per germline, CDR1 SQVTM and CDR2 ANQGSEA. This CDR3 has 13 residues. CDR3 loop: CSVGSKQGDEQYF. CDR3 sequence (DNA): TGCAGCGTTGGAAGTAAACAGGGAGACGAGCAGTACTTC.

CDR3 in DNA: TGCAGTGCTCGGAGACAGGGGGAGCAGTTCTTC. This translates into CSARRQGEQFF. The rearrangement links TRBV20-1 to TRBJ2-1, with 8 nucleotides matching TRBD1. The CDR3 contains 11 residues. The V gene end was trimmed by 5 bases and the J gene end by 10 bases; junction bases not matched to a gene: 4. Germline CDR1 reads DFQATT; CDR2 reads SNEGSKA (reference sequence).

This clonotype was picked up one time. The chain couples TRBV11-2 to TRBJ2-5; 9 nucleotides line up with TRBD2. The closer fit of TRBJ2-7 to the DNA end suggests the J call may be wrong. Germline-derived CDR1 and CDR2 are SGHAT and FQNNGV. The CDR3 extends over 16 amino acids. The CDR3 sequence: CASSTAGGSGRGEQYF. CDR3 DNA: TGTGCCAGCAGCACCGCCGGGGGTAGCGGGAGAGGCGAGCAGTACTTC.

The CDR3 coding sequence is TGTGCTAGTGGTTTGGACTCCGGGCAGACCCAGTACTTC. Translation gives CASGLDSGQTQYF. The chain combines TRBV12-5 with TRBJ2-5; D remains unclear. V was shortened by 1 base and J by 6 bases, with 9 bases between the two germline ends. In germline, CDR1 is LGHNT, CDR2 FRNRAP. This CDR3 spans 13 amino acids.